A single sample is the source of the 7 T cell receptor beta chains below, sequenced in a study of cytomegalovirus exposure and HLA in healthy donors. This PCR relied on a set of 60 Vbeta primers and 13 Jbeta primers. The repertoire was sequenced with immunoSEQ multiplex PCR; TCRdb's copy has only in-frame clones and lacks some. The sample holds 150,000 to 200,000 clones; around 80% are singletons and the top ten take 5% to 7%. Specimen: PBMCs. These receptors originate from a middle-aged man in good health and CMV-seronegative.

The V call is TRBV9, the J call TRBJ2-7, with a possible D match to TRBD1 (8 bases). The CDR3 is 14 amino acids. V was clipped by 0 bases and J by 5 bases, with 12 bases between them. Germline CDR1 SGDLS, CDR2 YYNGEE. CDR3 DNA sequence: TGTGCCAGCAGCGTAGCTACAGGGGGGGACGAGCAGTACTTC. Residues: CASSVATGGDEQYF.

This chain connects TRBV19 to TRBJ2-1, with 10 bases identical to TRBD1. Germline V CDR1 and CDR2: LNHDA, SQIVND (reference sequence). CDR3 length equals 14 residues. J was trimmed by 9 bases and V by 4 bases; bases with no gene match: 6. Written as DNA, the CDR3 is TGTGCCAGTAGTAGGACAGGGGGTTTCGGTGAGCAGTTCTTC. Translation: CASSRTGGFGEQFF.

J is TRBJ1-1 and V is TRBV29-1, with D possibly matching TRBD1 (5 bases). Trimming stripped 2 bases from V and 10 bases from J, with 14 bases between. The V gene's germline CDR1 is SQVTM and CDR2 ANQGSEA. The CDR3 runs 12 residues. This CDR3 is CSVERTLDGAFF. As DNA, the CDR3 is TGCAGCGTTGAAAGGACACTGGATGGAGCTTTCTTT.

Notes on this clone: This same CDR3 is encoded by further DNA sequences in the sample. The chain uses TRBV5-1 and TRBJ1-1; no firm D call. The V gene's germline CDR1 is SGHRS and CDR2 YFSETQ. The CDR3 consists of 13 residues. V was cut by 2 bases and J by 3 bases, with 8 bases left in between. CDR3 coding DNA: TGCGCCAGCAGCTTCCGCTCGGACACTGAAGCTTTCTTT. Translation: CASSFRSDTEAFF. The full variable domain, in which reference TRBV5-1 and TRBJ1-1 provide the parts outside the CDR3, is KAGVTQTPRYLIKTRGQQVTLSCSPISGHRSVSWYQQTPGQGLQFLFEYFSETQRNKGNFPGRFSGRQFSNSRSEMNVSTLELGDSALYLCASSFRSDTEAFFGQGTRLTVV.

The chain has TRBV28 and TRBJ1-5, with D possibly being TRBD1 (6 bases). The V gene's germline CDR1 is MDHEN and CDR2 SYDVKM. With 6 bases removed from V and 0 bases from J, the gap between germline ends came to 18 bases. This CDR3 has 17 residues. The CDR3 spells CASRGQADRDSNQPQHF. The CDR3 DNA sequence: TGTGCCAGCAGGGGCCAGGCGGACAGAGATAGCAATCAGCCCCAGCATTTT.

V usage is TRBV7-9 and J usage is TRBJ2-1; D is undetermined. This CDR3 has 15 residues. Germline V gene lookup returns CDR1 SEHNR and CDR2 FQNEAQ (reference sequence). V was trimmed by 1 base and J by 7 bases, leaving 14 bases between them. CDR3 nucleotides: TGTGCCAGCAGCTTAGTCACCCCATTTCGGAATGAGCAGTTCTTC. Translating it yields CASSLVTPFRNEQFF.

The chain recombines TRBV7-2 with TRBJ1-5; D may be TRBD1 (5 bases). The CDR3 runs 15 residues. Trimming took off 3 bases at V and 3 bases at J, with 12 bases between the two ends. Germline assignment: CDR1 SGHTA and CDR2 FQGNSA. Here the CDR3 reads CASSFRGLLNQPQHF. In DNA, the CDR3 is TGTGCCAGCAGCTTTAGGGGACTGCTCAATCAGCCCCAGCATTTT.